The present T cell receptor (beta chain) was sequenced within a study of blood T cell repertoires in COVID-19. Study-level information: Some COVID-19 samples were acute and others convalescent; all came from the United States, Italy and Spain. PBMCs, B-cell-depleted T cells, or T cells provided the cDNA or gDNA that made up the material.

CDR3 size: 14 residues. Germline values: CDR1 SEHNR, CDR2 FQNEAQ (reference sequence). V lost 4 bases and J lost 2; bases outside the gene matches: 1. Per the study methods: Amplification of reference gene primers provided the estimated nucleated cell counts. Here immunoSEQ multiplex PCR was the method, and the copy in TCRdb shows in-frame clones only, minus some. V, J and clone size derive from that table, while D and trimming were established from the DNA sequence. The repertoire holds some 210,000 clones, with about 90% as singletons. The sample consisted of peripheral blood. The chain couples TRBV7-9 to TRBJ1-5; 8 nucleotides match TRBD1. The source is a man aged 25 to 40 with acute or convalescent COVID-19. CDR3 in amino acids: CASSSDRGNQPQHF. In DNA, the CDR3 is TGTGCCAGCAGCTCGGACAGGGGCAATCAGCCCCAGCATTTT.